Here is one T cell receptor beta chain with its context. Its specificity is unknown. This record belongs to a study of OX40 agonist ivuxolimab in advanced cancers. About the research overall: Ivuxolimab is a fully human IgG2 antibody that activates OX40 (CD134). Averaging about 60 years in age, with a range of about 20 to 90, the cohort was around 83% male. Treatment received earlier with anti-PD-1, anti-PD-L1 or anti-CTLA-4 agents was allowed, and approximately 44% had some.

Sequencing used immunoSEQ multiplex PCR; TCRdb keeps in-frame clones, though not all of them. The sample consists of over 10,000 clones, approximately 85% of them appearing once. Study-wide points: Both CD4+ and CD8+ T cell populations in blood had undergone clonal expansion by week 6 at 0.1 to 3.0 mg/kg.

The sequencing here drew on CD4+ or CD8+ T cells sorted from blood, taken in a trial of the OX40 agonist ivuxolimab. This receptor was identified in an adult with an advanced solid tumor such as melanoma, head and neck, liver or kidney cancer.

Written as DNA, the CDR3 is TGTGCCAGCAGCTCCGGGACAGGGACGACTTTCTTT. Amino acid sequence: CASSSGTGTTFF. The chain has TRBV7-9 and TRBJ1-1, with TRBD1 matching over 9 bases. The CDR3 is made up of 12 amino acids. From germline, CDR1 is SEHNR and CDR2 FQNEAQ (reference sequence). V lost 4 bases, J lost 12 bases, and 6 bases stayed unmatched.